This T cell receptor beta chain was recorded in a study of cytomegalovirus exposure and HLA in healthy donors. Study observations and caveats: In a later analysis, parvovirus B19, influenza, CMV and Epstein-Barr virus appeared linked to several top co-occurrence clusters. Most of the TCR beta V segments (in an earlier analysis) were productive either about 87% or about 30% of the time. Apart from CMV serostatus, no immune exposure information was available.

Amplification used 60 Vbeta primers and 13 Jbeta primers. Some clones are missing from TCRdb's copy, which holds only in-frame ones; the method was immunoSEQ multiplex PCR. The data show approximately 120,000 clones, over 65% seen once. The CDR3 totals 16 residues. Looked up from germline, CDR1 is KGHSH and CDR2 is LQKENI. Trimming at V came to 4 bases and at J to 5 bases, leaving 13 bases not matched to a gene. As for this clone: Its antigen is unidentified.

Material: PBMCs. J is TRBJ2-5 and V is TRBV18, with 7 bases fitting TRBD1. The clonotype was recovered from a man in his fifties or sixties in good health and CMV-seronegative. CDR3 in DNA: TGTGCCAGCTCACGAGGGGCAGGGGGATTGGAGGAGACCCAGTACTTC. Its translation is CASSRGAGGLEETQYF.